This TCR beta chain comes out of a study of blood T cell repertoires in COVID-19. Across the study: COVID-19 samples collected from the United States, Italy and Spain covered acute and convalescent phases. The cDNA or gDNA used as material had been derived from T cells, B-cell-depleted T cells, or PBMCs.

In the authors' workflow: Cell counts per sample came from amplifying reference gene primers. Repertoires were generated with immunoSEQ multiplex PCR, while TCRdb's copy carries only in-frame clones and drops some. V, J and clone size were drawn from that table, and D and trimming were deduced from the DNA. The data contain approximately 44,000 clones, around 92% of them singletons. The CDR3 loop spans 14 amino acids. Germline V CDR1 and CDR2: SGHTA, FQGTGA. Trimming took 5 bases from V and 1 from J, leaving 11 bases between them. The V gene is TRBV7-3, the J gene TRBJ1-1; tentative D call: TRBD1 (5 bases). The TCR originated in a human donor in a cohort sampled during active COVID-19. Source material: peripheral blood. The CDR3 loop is CASSAGRQNTEAFF. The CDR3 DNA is TGTGCCAGCAGCGCGGGACGGCAGAACACTGAAGCTTTCTTT.